This T cell receptor beta chain stems from a study of cytomegalovirus exposure and HLA in healthy donors. Overall study context: Drawn from HLA-typed donors, tens of millions of unique TCRs were held in an early data release. Study-wide points: In most subjects, TCR beta sequences reportedly gave accurate predictions of HLA-A and HLA-B alleles.

The CDR3 consists of 15 residues. CDR1 is SGDLS, CDR2 YYNGEE, per germline. With 0 bases clipped from V and 2 bases from J, the junction kept 3 bases outside the gene matches. Comments on this clone: Antigen unknown.

The PCR made use of 60 Vbeta and 13 Jbeta primers. Sequencing was performed with immunoSEQ multiplex PCR; in TCRdb, only in-frame clones are kept and a portion is missing. The sample has around 82,000 clones, about 78% seen once. The TCR sequence derives from a male donor in good health and CMV-seropositive. Sequenced sample: PBMCs. The chain uses TRBV9 and TRBJ2-3; 7 nucleotides agree with TRBD2. The CDR3: CASSVAGGLTDTQYF. DNA of the CDR3: TGTGCCAGCAGCGTAGCGGGGGGACTCACAGATACGCAGTATTTT. Filled out from reference TRBV9 and TRBJ2-3, the complete variable domain reads DSGVTQTPKHLITATGQRVTLRCSPRSGDLSVYWYQQSLDQGLQFLIQYYNGEERAKGNILERFSAQQFPDLHSELNLSSLELGDSALYFCASSVAGGLTDTQYFGPGTRLTVL.